A single T cell receptor beta chain is shown here with its context. The method was immunoSEQ multiplex PCR; TCRdb's version includes in-frame clones alone and lacks a portion of them. The table shows fewer than 80,000 clones, with roughly 90% occurring only once. The V end was cut by 0 bases, the J end by 6 bases, with 6 bases between. The CDR3 runs to 13 residues. The V gene's germline CDR1 is SGDLS and CDR2 YYNGEE. This sample stems from a study of blood T cell repertoires in COVID-19. Sequences were obtained from peripheral blood. This receptor was obtained from a human donor in a cohort sampled during active COVID-19. This rearrangement joins TRBV9 to TRBJ2-2; D perhaps matches TRBD1 (6 bases). This CDR3 reads CASSVEGAGELFF. The CDR3 DNA is TGTGCCAGCAGCGTAGAGGGGGCCGGGGAGCTGTTTTTT.